A single sample gave rise to the 3 T cell receptor beta chains below, sequenced in a study of CD4 T cells in relation to SARS-CoV-2 and coronaviruses. The data were produced by immunoSEQ multiplex PCR, yet TCRdb's version contains in-frame clones alone and is incomplete. The table records around 24,000 clones, around three quarters of them present only once. These TCRs are of unknown antigen specificity. The unexposed donors gave CD4+ T cells in 2011-2018, prior to COVID-19. Isolation of CD4+ T cells took place after about 9 days in culture. Material for sequencing was CD4+ T cells from PBMCs, cultured in vitro. These receptors all come from a human donor in good health.

This clone was picked up a small number of times. Here the CDR3 reads CASSTEAGVTYEQYF. CDR3 nucleotide sequence: TGTGCCAGCAGCACAGAAGCGGGAGTCACCTACGAGCAGTACTTC. The chain uses TRBV6-5 and TRBJ2-7; TRBD2 matches 8 bases. CDR1 MNHEY and CDR2 SVGAGI come from the germline V gene. V shed 6 bases and J 2 bases; nucleotides not matched to a gene: 9. The CDR3 runs to 15 residues.

The chain is built from TRBV27 and TRBJ2-3; no firm D call. Between the trimmed V and J ends, which lost 5 bases and 7 bases, there was a span of 19 bases. This CDR3 region has 15 residues. The germline CDR1 and CDR2 sequences are MNHEY and SMNVEV (reference sequence). CDR3 in amino acids: CASSRQQPDFHTQYF. The CDR3 DNA reads TGTGCCAGCAGTCGTCAACAGCCCGACTTTCATACGCAGTATTTT.

This chain links TRBV6-2 or TRBV6-3 with TRBJ2-7; D gene uncertain. Germline V gene data show CDR1 as MNHEY and CDR2 as SVGEGT. V was pared by 0 bases and J by 2 bases, with 11 bases between. This CDR3 comprises 15 residues. The CDR3, as DNA: TGTGCCAGCAGTTACTCGTTTCCGAGGACCTACGAGCAGTACTTC. Amino acids: CASSYSFPRTYEQYF.